Below, 11 T cell receptor beta chains from the same sample are listed, as sequenced in a study of OX40 agonist ivuxolimab in advanced cancers. Sequenced by immunoSEQ multiplex PCR; TCRdb stores in-frame clones only, minus some. The table lists approximately 74,000 clones, 85% of them singletons. Sequencing used CD4+ or CD8+ T cells sorted from blood, obtained in a trial of the OX40 agonist ivuxolimab. The receptors here all came from an adult with an advanced solid tumor such as melanoma, head and neck, liver or kidney cancer.

V usage is TRBV28 and J usage is TRBJ1-1, with TRBD1 matching over 8 bases. CDR1 is MDHEN and CDR2 is SYDVKM in the germline V gene. The CDR3 contains 16 residues. V lost 3 bases, J lost 4 bases, and 10 bases stayed unmatched. CDR3 nucleotide sequence: TGTGCCAGCAGTTTCTATCCGACAGGGGATGGCACTGAAGCTTTCTTT. It yields the protein CASSFYPTGDGTEAFF.

The chain couples TRBV10-1 to TRBJ2-5; D is unresolved. V gave up 4 bases and J gave up 4 bases, with 13 bases separating them. This CDR3 has 14 residues. Germline values: CDR1 WNHNN, CDR2 SYGVQD (reference sequence). The CDR3 sequence is CASSAGRRSETQYF. CDR3 coding DNA: TGCGCCAGCAGTGCAGGCAGGCGGTCAGAGACCCAGTACTTC.

The CDR3 sequence: CASSLLWAYNEQFF. CDR3 nucleotide sequence: TGTGCCAGCAGCTTGTTGTGGGCCTACAATGAGCAGTTCTTC. The chain recombines TRBV5-6 with TRBJ2-1, with unresolved D. Germline CDR1 is SGHDT and CDR2 is YYEEEE. The V gene lost 1 base and the J gene lost 2 bases, with 7 bases spanning the gap. The length of the CDR3 is 14 residues.

This clone was observed a few times. The chain is built from TRBV16 and TRBJ2-1; a weak D match, TRBD2 (6 bases). Germline CDR1 is KGHSY and CDR2 is FQNENV. V was pared by 0 bases and J by 9 bases, with 12 bases between. The CDR3 has 14 amino acids. The CDR3 region is CASSQSTLGGEQFF. The CDR3 DNA is TGTGCCAGCAGCCAATCAACTCTGGGGGGTGAGCAGTTCTTC.

The J gene is TRBJ2-3, the V gene TRBV6-9, with no clear D. CDR1 is MNHGY and CDR2 is SVAAGI in the germline V gene. V gave up 6 bases and J gave up 4 bases, with 2 bases separating them. CDR3 length: 10 residues. CDR3 coding DNA: TGTGCCAGCAGAGCAGATACGCAGTATTTT. It yields the protein CASRADTQYF.

In this sample, this clone turned up once. The chain carries TRBV15 and TRBJ2-1; D remains ambiguous. V was pared by 0 bases and J by 5 bases, with 8 bases between. Germline values: CDR1 LNHNV, CDR2 YYDKDF (reference sequence). There are 14 residues in the CDR3. The DNA of the CDR3 is TGTGCCACCAGCAGAGATCTCACTGACAATGAGCAGTTCTTC. As protein: CATSRDLTDNEQFF. The whole variable domain, filled in from reference TRBV15 and TRBJ2-1, reads DAMVIQNPRYQVTQFGKPVTLSCSQTLNHNVMYWYQQKSSQAPKLLFHYYDKDFNNEADTPDNFQSRRPNTSFCFLDIRSPGLGDTAMYLCATSRDLTDNEQFFGPGTRLTVL.

This chain joins TRBV5-4 and TRBJ2-7; tentative D call: TRBD1 (6 bases). CDR3 length: 14 residues. CDR1 is SGHNT and CDR2 is YYREEE in the germline V gene (reference sequence). Trimming took 3 bases from V and 0 from J, leaving 10 bases between them. The DNA for the CDR3 is TGTGCCAGCAGCTCCCTGACAGGCTCCTACGAGCAGTACTTC. Amino acid sequence: CASSSLTGSYEQYF.

The chain is built from TRBV5-5 and TRBJ1-4, with D maybe TRBD1 (6 bases). CDR3 length: 14 residues. Per the germline V gene, CDR1 is SGHKS and CDR2 is YYEKEE (reference sequence). V was trimmed by 1 base and J by 6 bases, leaving 10 bases between them. The CDR3 DNA reads as TGTGCCAGCAGCTTGACAGGGAGGGATGAAAAACTGTTTTTT. Translating gives CASSLTGRDEKLFF.

The chain combines TRBV19 with TRBJ2-1; 9 positions agree with TRBD1. J was trimmed by 8 bases and V by 4 bases; bases with no gene match: 15. This CDR3 has 17 residues. Per the germline V gene, CDR1 is LNHDA and CDR2 is SQIVND (reference sequence). The CDR3 reads CASSTRDRVLLGDEQFF. DNA for the CDR3: TGTGCCAGTAGTACCCGGGACAGGGTCCTTTTGGGCGATGAGCAGTTCTTC. The whole variable domain, filled in from reference TRBV19 and TRBJ2-1, reads DGGITQSPKYLFRKEGQNVTLSCEQNLNHDAMYWYRQDPGQGLRLIYYSQIVNDFQKGDIAEGYSVSREKKESFPLTVTSAQKNPTAFYLCASSTRDRVLLGDEQFFGPGTRLTVL.

This chain connects TRBV5-1 to TRBJ2-2; D may correspond to TRBD1 or TRBD2 (5 bases each). From germline, CDR1 is SGHRS and CDR2 YFSETQ. The ends were cut back, 4 bases at V and 1 base at J, with 14 bases in the middle. The CDR3 sequence is 16 residues long. The DNA of the CDR3 is TGCGCCAGCAGCGTGAGTGGGGGACGGAACACCGGGGAGCTGTTTTTT. Protein: CASSVSGGRNTGELFF.

This chain connects TRBV30 to TRBJ1-5; TRBD1 is a possible D gene (5 bases). The CDR3 loop spans 15 amino acids. The ends were cut back, 1 base at V and 9 bases at J, with 19 bases in the middle. Germline CDR1 GTSNPN, CDR2 SVGIG (reference sequence). CDR3: CAWSAQEAGGGPQHF. The CDR3 nucleotides are TGTGCCTGGAGTGCCCAGGAGGCCGGGGGGGGGCCCCAGCATTTT.